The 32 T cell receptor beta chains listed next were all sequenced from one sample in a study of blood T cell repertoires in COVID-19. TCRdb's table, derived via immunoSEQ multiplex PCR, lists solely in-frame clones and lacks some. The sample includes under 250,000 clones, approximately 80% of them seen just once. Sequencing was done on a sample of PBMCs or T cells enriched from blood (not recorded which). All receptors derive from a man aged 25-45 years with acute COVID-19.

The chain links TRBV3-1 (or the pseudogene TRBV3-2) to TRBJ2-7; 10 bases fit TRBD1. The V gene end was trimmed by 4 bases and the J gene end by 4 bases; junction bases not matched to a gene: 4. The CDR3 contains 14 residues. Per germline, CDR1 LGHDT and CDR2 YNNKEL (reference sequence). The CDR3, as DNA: TGTGCCAGCAGCCTGACAGGGGGCTTGTACGAGCAGTACTTC. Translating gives CASSLTGGLYEQYF.

The DNA for the CDR3 is TGCGCCAGCAGCTTGACGGACAGTTCCTACGAGCAGTACTTC. Translated, it gives CASSLTDSSYEQYF. The chain couples TRBV5-1 to TRBJ2-7; tentatively, D is TRBD1 (6 bases). The germline gives CDR1 SGHRS, CDR2 YFSETQ. CDR3 size: 14 residues. V gave up 1 base and J gave up 1 base, with 9 bases separating them.

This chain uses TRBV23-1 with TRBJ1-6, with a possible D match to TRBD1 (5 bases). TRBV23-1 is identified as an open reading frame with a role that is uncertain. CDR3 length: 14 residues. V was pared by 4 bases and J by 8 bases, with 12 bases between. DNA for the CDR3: TGCGCCAGCAGTCTTCGGGGGGGGGATTCACCCCTCCACTTT. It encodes CASSLRGGDSPLHF.

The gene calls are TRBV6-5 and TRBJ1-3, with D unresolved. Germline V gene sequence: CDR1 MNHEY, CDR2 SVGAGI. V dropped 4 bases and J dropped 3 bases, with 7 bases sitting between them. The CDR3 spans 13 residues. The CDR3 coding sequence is TGTGCCAGCAGTTTCGGGATTGGAAACACCATATATTTT. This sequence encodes CASSFGIGNTIYF.

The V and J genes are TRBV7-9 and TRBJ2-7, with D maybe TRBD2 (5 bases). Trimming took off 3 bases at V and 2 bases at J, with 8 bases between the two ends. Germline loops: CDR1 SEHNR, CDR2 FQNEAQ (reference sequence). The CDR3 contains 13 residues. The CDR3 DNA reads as TGTGCCAGCAGCTTCCGGGATGCCTACGAGCAGTACTTC. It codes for CASSFRDAYEQYF.

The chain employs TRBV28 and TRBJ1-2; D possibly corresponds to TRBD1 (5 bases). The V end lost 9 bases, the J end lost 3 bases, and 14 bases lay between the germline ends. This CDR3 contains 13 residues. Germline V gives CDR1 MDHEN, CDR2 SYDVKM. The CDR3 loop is CASFQGFHYGYTF. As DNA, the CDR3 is TGTGCCAGTTTTCAGGGTTTTCACTATGGCTACACCTTC.

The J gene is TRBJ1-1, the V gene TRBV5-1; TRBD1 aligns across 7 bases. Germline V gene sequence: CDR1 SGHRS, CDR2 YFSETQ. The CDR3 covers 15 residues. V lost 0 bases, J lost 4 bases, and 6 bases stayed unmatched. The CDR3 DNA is TGCGCCAGCAGCTTGGGGACAGGAAGGGGCACTGAAGCTTTCTTT. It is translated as CASSLGTGRGTEAFF.

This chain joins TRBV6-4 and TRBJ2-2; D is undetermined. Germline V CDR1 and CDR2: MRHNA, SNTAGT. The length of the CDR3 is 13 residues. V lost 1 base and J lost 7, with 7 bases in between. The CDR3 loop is CASSDYTGGELFF. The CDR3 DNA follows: TGTGCCAGCAGTGACTATACTGGCGGGGAGCTGTTTTTT.

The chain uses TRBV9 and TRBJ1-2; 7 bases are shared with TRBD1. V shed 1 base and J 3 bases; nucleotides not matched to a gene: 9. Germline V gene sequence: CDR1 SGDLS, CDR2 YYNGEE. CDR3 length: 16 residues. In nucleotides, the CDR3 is TGTGCCAGCAGCGTAAATAGTGAGGGGGCAGACTATGGCTACACCTTC. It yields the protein CASSVNSEGADYGYTF.

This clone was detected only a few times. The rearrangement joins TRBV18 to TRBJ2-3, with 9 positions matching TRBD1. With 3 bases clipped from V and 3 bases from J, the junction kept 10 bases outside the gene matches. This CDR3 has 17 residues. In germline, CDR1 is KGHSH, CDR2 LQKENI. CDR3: CASSPWDWDRATDTQYF. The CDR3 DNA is TGTGCCAGCTCACCCTGGGATTGGGACAGGGCGACAGATACGCAGTATTTT.

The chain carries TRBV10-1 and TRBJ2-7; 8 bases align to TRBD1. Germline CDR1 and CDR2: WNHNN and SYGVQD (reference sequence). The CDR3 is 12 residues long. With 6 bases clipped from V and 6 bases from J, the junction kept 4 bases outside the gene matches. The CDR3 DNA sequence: TGCGCCAGCAGCCTTGACAGGGGCGAGCAGTACTTC. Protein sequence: CASSLDRGEQYF.

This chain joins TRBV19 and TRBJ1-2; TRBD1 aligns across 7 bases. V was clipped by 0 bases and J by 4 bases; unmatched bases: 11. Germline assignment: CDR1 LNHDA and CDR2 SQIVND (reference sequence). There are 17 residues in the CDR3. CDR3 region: CASSIDRGRGTSYGYTF. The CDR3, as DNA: TGTGCCAGTAGTATAGATCGGGGCAGGGGGACCTCCTATGGCTACACCTTC.

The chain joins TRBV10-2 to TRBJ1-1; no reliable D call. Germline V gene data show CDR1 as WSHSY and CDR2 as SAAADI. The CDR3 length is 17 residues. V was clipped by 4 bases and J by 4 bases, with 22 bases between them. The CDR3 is CASSGAGQVDGGTEAFF. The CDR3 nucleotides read TGCGCCAGCAGTGGGGCAGGTCAGGTGGATGGTGGCACTGAAGCTTTCTTT.

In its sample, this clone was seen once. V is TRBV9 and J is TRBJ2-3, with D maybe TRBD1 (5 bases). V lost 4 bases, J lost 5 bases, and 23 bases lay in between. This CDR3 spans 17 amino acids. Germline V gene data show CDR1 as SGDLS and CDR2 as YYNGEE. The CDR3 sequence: CASSSQKGLGIGDTQYF. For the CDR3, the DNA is TGTGCCAGCAGCTCCCAGAAGGGGTTGGGAATCGGAGATACGCAGTATTTT.

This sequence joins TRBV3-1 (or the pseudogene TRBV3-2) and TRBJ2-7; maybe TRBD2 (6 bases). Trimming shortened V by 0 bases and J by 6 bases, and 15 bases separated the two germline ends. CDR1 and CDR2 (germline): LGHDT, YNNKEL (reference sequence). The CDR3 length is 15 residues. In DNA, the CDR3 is TGTGCCAGCAGCCAAGATCCCCCCGGCGGGGCCGAGCAGTACTTC. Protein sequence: CASSQDPPGGAEQYF.

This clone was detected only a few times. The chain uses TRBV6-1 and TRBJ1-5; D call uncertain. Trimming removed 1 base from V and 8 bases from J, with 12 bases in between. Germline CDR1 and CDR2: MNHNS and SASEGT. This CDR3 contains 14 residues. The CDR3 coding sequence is TGTGCCAGCAGTGAAGATCAGATATCAGAGCCCCAGCATTTT. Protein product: CASSEDQISEPQHF.

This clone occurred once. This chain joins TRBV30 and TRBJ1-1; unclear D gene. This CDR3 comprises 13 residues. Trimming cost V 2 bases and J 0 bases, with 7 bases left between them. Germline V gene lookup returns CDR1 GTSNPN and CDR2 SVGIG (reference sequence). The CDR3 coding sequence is TGTGCCTGGAGTCCCCCTCTGAACACTGAAGCTTTCTTT. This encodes CAWSPPLNTEAFF.

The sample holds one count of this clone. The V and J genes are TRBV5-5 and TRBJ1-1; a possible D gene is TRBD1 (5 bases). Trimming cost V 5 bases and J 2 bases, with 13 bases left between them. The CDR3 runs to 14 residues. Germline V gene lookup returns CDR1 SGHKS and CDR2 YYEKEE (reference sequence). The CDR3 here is CASSDPGLNTEAFF. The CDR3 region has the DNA TGTGCCAGCAGTGACCCGGGACTAAACACTGAAGCTTTCTTT. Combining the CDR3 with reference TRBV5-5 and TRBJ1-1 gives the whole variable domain DAGVTQSPTHLIKTRGQQVTLRCSPISGHKSVSWYQQVLGQGPQFIFQYYEKEERGRGNFPDRFSARQFPNYSSELNVNALLLGDSALYLCASSDPGLNTEAFFGQGTRLTVV.

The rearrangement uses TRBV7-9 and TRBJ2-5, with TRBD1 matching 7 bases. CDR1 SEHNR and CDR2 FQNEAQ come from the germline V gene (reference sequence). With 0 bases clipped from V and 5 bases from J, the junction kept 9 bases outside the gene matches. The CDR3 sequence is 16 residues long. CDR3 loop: CASSLAAGGLRETQYF. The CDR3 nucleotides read TGTGCCAGCAGCTTAGCCGCAGGGGGTTTGCGGGAGACCCAGTACTTC.

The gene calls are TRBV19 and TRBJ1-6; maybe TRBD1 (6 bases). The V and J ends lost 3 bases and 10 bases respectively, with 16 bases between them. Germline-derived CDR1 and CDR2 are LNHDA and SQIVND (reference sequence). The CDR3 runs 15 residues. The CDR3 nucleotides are TGTGCCAGTAGTATCGGCAGGGGCCTGGGGTCACCCCTCCACTTT. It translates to CASSIGRGLGSPLHF.

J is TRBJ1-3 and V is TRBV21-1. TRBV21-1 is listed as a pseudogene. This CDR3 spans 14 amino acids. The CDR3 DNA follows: TGTGCCAGCACCCCATGGGAGGGCTTAGCCACCATATATTTT. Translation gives CASTPWEGLATIYF.

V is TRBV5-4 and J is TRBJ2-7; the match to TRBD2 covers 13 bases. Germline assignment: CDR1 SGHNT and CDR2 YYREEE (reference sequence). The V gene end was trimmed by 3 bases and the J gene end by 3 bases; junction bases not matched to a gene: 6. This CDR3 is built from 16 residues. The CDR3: CASSSGLAGDLYEQYF. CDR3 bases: TGTGCCAGCAGCTCCGGACTAGCGGGGGACCTCTACGAGCAGTACTTC.

CDR3 DNA: TGTGCCACCCACAGGGTACACGAGCAGTACTTC. Its translation: CATHRVHEQYF. V gene TRBV28 combines with J gene TRBJ2-7; maybe TRBD1 (6 bases). Trimming left V 10 bases short and J 5 bases short, with 12 bases between. The CDR3 extends over 11 amino acids. CDR1 is MDHEN, CDR2 SYDVKM, per germline.

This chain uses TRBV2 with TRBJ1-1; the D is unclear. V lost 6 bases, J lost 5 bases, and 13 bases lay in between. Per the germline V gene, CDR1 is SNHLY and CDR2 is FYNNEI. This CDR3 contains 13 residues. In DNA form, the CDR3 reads TGTGCCAGCAGCCTTCTTCGAGAGACTGAAGCTTTCTTT. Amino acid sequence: CASSLLRETEAFF.

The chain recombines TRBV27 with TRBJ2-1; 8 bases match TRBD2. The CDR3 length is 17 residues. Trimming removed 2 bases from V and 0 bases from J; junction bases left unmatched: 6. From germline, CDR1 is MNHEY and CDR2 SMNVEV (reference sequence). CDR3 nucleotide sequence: TGTGCCAGCAGTTTAGGGGCGGGGGGCGCCTCCTACAATGAGCAGTTCTTC. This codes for CASSLGAGGASYNEQFF.

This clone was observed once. Here the CDR3 reads CASSLDLTGGTYEQYF. The CDR3 coding sequence is TGTGCCAGCAGCTTAGACCTAACGGGGGGGACCTACGAGCAGTACTTC. V is TRBV7-2 and J is TRBJ2-7, with 8 bases that match TRBD2. Germline CDR1 reads SGHTA; CDR2 reads FQGNSA. The V gene end was trimmed by 1 base and the J gene end by 2 bases; junction bases not matched to a gene: 7. The CDR3 sequence is 16 residues long. The full variable domain, in which reference TRBV7-2 and TRBJ2-7 provide the parts outside the CDR3, is GAGVSQSPSNKVTEKGKDVELRCDPISGHTALYWYRQSLGQGLEFLIYFQGNSAPDKSGLPSDRFSAERTGGSVSTLTIQRTQQEDSAVYLCASSLDLTGGTYEQYFGPGTRLTVT.

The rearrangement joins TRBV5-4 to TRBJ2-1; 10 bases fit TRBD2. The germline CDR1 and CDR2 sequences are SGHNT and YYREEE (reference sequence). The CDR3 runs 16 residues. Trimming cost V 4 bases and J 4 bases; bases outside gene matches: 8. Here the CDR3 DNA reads TGTGCCAGCAGCCGACTCAGCGGGGGGGATTACAATGAGCAGTTCTTC. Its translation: CASSRLSGGDYNEQFF.

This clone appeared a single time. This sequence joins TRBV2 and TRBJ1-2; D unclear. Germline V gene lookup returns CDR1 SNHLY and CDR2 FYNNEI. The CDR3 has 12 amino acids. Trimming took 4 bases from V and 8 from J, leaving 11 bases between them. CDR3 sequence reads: CASSGFPMGYTF. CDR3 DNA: TGTGCCAGCAGTGGATTCCCTATGGGCTACACCTTC.

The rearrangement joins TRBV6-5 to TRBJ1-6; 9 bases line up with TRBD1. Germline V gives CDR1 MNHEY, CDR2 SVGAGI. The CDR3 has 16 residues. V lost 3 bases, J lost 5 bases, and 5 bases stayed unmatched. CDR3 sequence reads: CASSYFGQGNNSPLHF. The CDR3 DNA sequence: TGTGCCAGCAGTTATTTCGGACAGGGGAATAATTCACCCCTCCACTTT.

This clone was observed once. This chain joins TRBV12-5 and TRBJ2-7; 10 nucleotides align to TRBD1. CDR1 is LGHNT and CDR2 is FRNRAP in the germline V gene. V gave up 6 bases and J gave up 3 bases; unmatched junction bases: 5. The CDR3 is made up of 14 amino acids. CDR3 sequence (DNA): TGTGCTAGTGGGCGACAGGGGGCTCTCTACGAGCAGTACTTC. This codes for CASGRQGALYEQYF.

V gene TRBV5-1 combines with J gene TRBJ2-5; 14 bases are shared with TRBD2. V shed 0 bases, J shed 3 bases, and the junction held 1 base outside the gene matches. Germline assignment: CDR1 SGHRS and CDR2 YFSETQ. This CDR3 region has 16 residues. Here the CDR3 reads CASSLEGLAGEETQYF. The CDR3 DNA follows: TGCGCCAGCAGCTTGGAGGGACTAGCGGGGGAAGAGACCCAGTACTTC.

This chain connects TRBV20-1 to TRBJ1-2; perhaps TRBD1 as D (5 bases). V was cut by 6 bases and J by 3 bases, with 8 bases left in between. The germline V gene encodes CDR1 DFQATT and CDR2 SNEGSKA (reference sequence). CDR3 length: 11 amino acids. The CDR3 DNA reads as TGCAGTGCCTGGGGGGACTATGGCTACACCTTC. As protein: CSAWGDYGYTF.